This T cell receptor beta chain was sequenced for a study of blood T cell repertoires in COVID-19. Sequencing was performed with immunoSEQ multiplex PCR; in TCRdb, only in-frame clones are kept and a portion is missing. The top ten hold roughly 8.7% of the sample, which has 190,000 or so clones, roughly 88% seen once. Trimming cost V 4 bases and J 6 bases, with 12 bases left between them. From germline, CDR1 is LNHDA and CDR2 SQIVND (reference sequence). The CDR3 consists of 14 residues. A single count supports this clone. Input material: PBMCs or T cells enriched from blood (not recorded which). The rearrangement joins TRBV19 to TRBJ1-4, with a tentative D call TRBD1 (5 bases). The TCR originated in a woman aged 30 to 39 who had recovered from COVID-19. CDR3 residues: CASSTPGFDEKLFF. Here the CDR3 DNA reads TGTGCCAGTAGTACCCCAGGGTTCGATGAAAAACTGTTTTTT.